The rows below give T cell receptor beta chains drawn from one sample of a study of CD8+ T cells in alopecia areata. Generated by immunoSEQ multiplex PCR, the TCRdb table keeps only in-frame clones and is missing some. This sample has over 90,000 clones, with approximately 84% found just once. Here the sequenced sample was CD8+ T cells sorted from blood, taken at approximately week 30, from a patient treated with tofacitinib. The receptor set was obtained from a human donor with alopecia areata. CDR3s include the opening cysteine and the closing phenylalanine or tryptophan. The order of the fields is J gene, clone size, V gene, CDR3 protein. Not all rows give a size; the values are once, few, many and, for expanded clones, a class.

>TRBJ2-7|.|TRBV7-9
CASSLVGSGRYEQYF
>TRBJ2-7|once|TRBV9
CASSVVQSSEQYF
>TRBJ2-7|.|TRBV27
CASSPLDRLYEQYF
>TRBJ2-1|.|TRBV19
CASSVGLTEISSYNEQFF
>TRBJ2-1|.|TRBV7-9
CATPPDRGLNEQFF
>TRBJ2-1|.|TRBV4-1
CASSQESVSSYNEQFF
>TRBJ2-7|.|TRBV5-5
CASSDYEQYF
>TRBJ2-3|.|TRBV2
CASMGPRKDTQYF
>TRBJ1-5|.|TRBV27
CASSGRANQPQHF
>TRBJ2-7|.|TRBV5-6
CASSYGTGGPEQYF
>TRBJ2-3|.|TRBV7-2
CASSNRGGTDTQYF
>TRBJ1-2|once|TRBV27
CASRGGGYGYTF
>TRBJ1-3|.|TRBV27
CASSLIGGSGNTIYF
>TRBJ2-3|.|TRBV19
CASSIELPGQTALDTQYF
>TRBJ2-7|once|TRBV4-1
CASSQGQGVYEQYF
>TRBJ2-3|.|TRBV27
CASRPRVGTDTQYF
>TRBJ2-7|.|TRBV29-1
CSVETGLNYEQYF
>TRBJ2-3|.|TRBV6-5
CASSYGLGLSTDTQYF
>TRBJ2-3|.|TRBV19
CASSIDGGPRDTQYF
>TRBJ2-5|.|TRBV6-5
CASSSGLADQETQYF
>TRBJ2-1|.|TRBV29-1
CSSLYGSGGNEQFF
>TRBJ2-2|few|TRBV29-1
CSVEQTSGRRGGELFF
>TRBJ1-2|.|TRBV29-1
CSVAGQGSNYGYTF
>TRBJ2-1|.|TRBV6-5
CASSYTDRSSYNEQFF
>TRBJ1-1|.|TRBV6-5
CASSYGQGATEAFF
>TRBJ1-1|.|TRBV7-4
CASSLVIGSVDRATEAFF
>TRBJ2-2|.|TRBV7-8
CASSLATNTGELFF
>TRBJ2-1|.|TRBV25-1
CASSEWGQGDNEQFF
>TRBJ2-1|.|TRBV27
CASNGQGEYNEQFF
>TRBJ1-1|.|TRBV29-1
CSVGGANTEAFF
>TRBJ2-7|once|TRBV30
CAWSAGTGPSYEQYF
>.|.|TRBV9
CASSGPFGGEQYF
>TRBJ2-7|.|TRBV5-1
CASSEDRGHEQYF
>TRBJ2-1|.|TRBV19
CASSIGTSGRSYNEQFF
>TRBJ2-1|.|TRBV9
CASSPRALETGVGNEQFF
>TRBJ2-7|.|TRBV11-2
CASSQTGPTYEQYF
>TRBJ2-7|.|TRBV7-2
CASSLDGGSEQYF
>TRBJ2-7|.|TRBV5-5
CASSFAGVTYEQYF
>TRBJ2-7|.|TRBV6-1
CASSTGTGRGEQYF
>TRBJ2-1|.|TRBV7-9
CASSTSPQGVNSEQFF
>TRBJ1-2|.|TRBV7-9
CASSLGGAGSNYGYTF